The clone carrying this TCR beta chain was detected many times. The sample comes from a study of Graves' ophthalmopathy and Graves' hyperthyroidism. Amplification of the TCR beta CDR3 regions used RNA transcripts (as template). First-round RT-PCR with HTBI primers preceded a second-round multiplex PCR. TCRdb reanalysed the multiplex PCR reads using MiXCR and keeps one entry per CDR3 protein. The sample has approximately 210,000 distinct CDR3 sequences, 29% seen once; the top ten hold 9.1%. V was clipped by 5 bases and J by 5 bases, with 12 bases between them. Germline CDR1 and CDR2: SGHTA and FQGNSA. CDR3 length: 13 residues.

Sequencing was performed on peripheral blood. The rearrangement uses TRBV7-2 and TRBJ2-5; D may match TRBD1 or TRBD2 (5 bases each). The TCR comes from a man aged 45-65 years with Graves' ophthalmopathy. CDR3 DNA: TGTGCCAGCAGCACGGGGCCAGAGGAGACCCAGTACTTC. It codes for CASSTGPEETQYF.